This TCR beta chain was profiled in a study of control samples from healthy donors and cancer patients. Only in-frame clones appear in the TCRdb table, and some are missing; sequencing was by immunoSEQ multiplex PCR. The sample table sets out approximately 190,000 clones. The V end lost 5 bases, the J end lost 1 base, and 14 bases lay between the germline ends. The V gene's germline CDR1 is SGHRS and CDR2 YFSETQ. CDR3 length: 15 residues. Material for sequencing was blood. This sequence originates from a young woman in good health. The chain links TRBV5-1 to TRBJ2-3; D might be TRBD1 or TRBD2, each matching 6 bases. CDR3 DNA: TGCGCCAGCAGTCGTAGGGGGGTCGGCACAGATACGCAGTATTTT. It translates to CASSRRGVGTDTQYF.